The 5 T cell receptor beta chains below were found in one sample sequenced in a study of cytotoxic CD8 clonotypes in ibrutinib-treated CLL. Assay: immunoSEQ multiplex PCR; the TCRdb copy retains only in-frame clones and omits some. The data contain about 140,000 clones, 65% to 85% of them seen just once; the ten biggest clones take up 7.5% to 9%. The material sequenced was PBMCs, taken after 36 months of ibrutinib treatment. These receptors were collected from a human donor with chronic lymphocytic leukemia.

The chain recombines TRBV19 with TRBJ2-2, with 8 bases lining up with TRBD1. Germline assignment: CDR1 LNHDA and CDR2 SQIVND (reference sequence). V dropped 7 bases and J dropped 1; count of bases not matched to a gene: 8. The length of the CDR3 is 16 residues. Written as DNA, the CDR3 is TGTGCCAGTACCCCCACCGGGACAGGGAACACCGGGGAGCTGTTTTTT. Residues: CASTPTGTGNTGELFF. Full variable domain (outside the CDR3, taken from reference TRBV19 and TRBJ2-2): DGGITQSPKYLFRKEGQNVTLSCEQNLNHDAMYWYRQDPGQGLRLIYYSQIVNDFQKGDIAEGYSVSREKKESFPLTVTSAQKNPTAFYLCASTPTGTGNTGELFFGEGSRLTVL.

The J gene is TRBJ2-7, the V gene TRBV5-1; D could derive from TRBD1 or TRBD2 (5 bases each). Germline CDR1 SGHRS, CDR2 YFSETQ. CDR3 length: 13 amino acids. V was pared by 4 bases and J by 2 bases, with 10 bases between. The CDR3 DNA reads as TGCGCCAGCAGCCCGGGACGGCCCTACGAGCAGTACTTC. This gives the protein CASSPGRPYEQYF.

V and J are TRBV5-6 and TRBJ2-3; D is unresolved. CDR3 length: 16 amino acids. V was trimmed by 1 base and J by 0 bases, leaving 12 bases between them. Germline-derived CDR1 and CDR2 are SGHDT and YYEEEE. CDR3 protein: CASSLNLRSSTDTQYF. In DNA form, the CDR3 reads TGTGCCAGCAGCTTGAATCTACGGTCTAGCACAGATACGCAGTATTTT.

V gene TRBV5-1 combines with J gene TRBJ2-1; TRBD2 aligns across 13 bases. The CDR3 runs 15 residues. CDR1 and CDR2 (germline): SGHRS, YFSETQ. V lost 2 bases and J lost 8; bases outside the gene matches: 4. The CDR3 DNA follows: TGCGCCAGCAGCTTCGGGACTAGCGGGGTCGATGAGCAGTTCTTC. Protein product: CASSFGTSGVDEQFF.

This sequence joins TRBV4-2 and TRBJ2-7; possible D gene TRBD1, 7 bases. Between the trimmed V and J ends, which lost 11 bases and 4 bases, there was a span of 27 bases. The CDR3 has 16 amino acids. From germline, CDR1 is LGHNA and CDR2 YNFKEQ. The CDR3 loop reads CAYMGGYDRAGYEQYF. CDR3 coding DNA: TGTGCCTATATGGGGGGATATGACAGGGCGGGGTACGAGCAGTACTTC.